This T cell receptor (beta chain) stems from a study of cytomegalovirus exposure and HLA in healthy donors. General study points: Previously analyzed data showed that most TCR beta V segments were productive at a frequency of about 87% or about 30%. Sequences of the TCR beta chain were said to predict the HLA-A and HLA-B alleles of most subjects accurately.

In the PCR, 60 Vbeta and 13 Jbeta primers were used. Assay: immunoSEQ multiplex PCR; the TCRdb copy retains only in-frame clones and omits some. The sample contains under 150,000 clones, 70% to 80% of which appear only once. The length of the CDR3 is 15 residues. CDR1 SGHNT and CDR2 YYREEE come from the germline V gene (reference sequence). Trimming took 1 base from V and 0 from J, leaving 10 bases between them. Concerning this clone: Its antigen is as yet unknown.

The sample taken for sequencing was PBMCs. The TCR was taken from a woman under 30 in good health and CMV-seronegative. V is TRBV5-4 and J is TRBJ1-1; D gene ambiguous. The DNA of the CDR3 is TGTGCCAGCAGCTTGATCCAGGCGTTGAACACTGAAGCTTTCTTT. As protein: CASSLIQALNTEAFF.